This T cell receptor (beta chain) comes out of a study of cytomegalovirus exposure and HLA in healthy donors. Study results and limitations: Later, TCR association rates were found to vary by HLA locus, highest for DRB1 and lowest for HLA-C. Per a prior analysis, the majority of TCR beta V segments were productive roughly 87% or roughly 30% of the time. Later on, a genetic analysis was performed. It linked a missense variant in DCLRE1C with V- and J-gene trimming of TCR beta.

As concerns this clone: Its target is unknown.

Primers: 60 Vbeta forward and 13 Jbeta reverse. Here immunoSEQ multiplex PCR was the method, and the copy in TCRdb shows in-frame clones only, minus some. The table has about 160,000 clones, roughly 87% seen once; the top ten hold about 1.6%. Unmatched junction bases numbered 6, after V lost 6 bases and J lost 4 bases. Germline CDR1 and CDR2: SQVTM and ANQGSEA. This CDR3 contains 12 residues. This rearrangement joins TRBV29-1 to TRBJ2-7, with TRBD1 identical over 7 bases. The clonotype was recovered from a girl aged 10 to 17 in good health and CMV-seropositive. Material for sequencing was PBMCs. As DNA, the CDR3 is TGCAGCGTGGGAACAGGGGTTTACGAGCAGTACTTC. Translating it yields CSVGTGVYEQYF.